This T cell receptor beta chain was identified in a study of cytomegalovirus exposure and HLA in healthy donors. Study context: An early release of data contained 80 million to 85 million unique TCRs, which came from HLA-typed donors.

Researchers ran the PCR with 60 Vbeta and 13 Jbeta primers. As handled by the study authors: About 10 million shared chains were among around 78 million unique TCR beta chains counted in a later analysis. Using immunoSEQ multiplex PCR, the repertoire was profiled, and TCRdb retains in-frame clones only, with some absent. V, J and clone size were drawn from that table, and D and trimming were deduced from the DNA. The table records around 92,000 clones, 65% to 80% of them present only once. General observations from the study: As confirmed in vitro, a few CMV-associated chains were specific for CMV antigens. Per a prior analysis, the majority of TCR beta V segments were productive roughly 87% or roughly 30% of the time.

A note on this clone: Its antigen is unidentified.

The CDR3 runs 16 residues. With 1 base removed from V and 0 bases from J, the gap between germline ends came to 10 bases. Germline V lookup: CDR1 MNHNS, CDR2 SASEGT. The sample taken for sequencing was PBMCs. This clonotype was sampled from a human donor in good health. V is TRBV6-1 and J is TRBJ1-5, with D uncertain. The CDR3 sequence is CASSEGVGFSNQPQHF. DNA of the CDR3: TGTGCCAGCAGTGAAGGGGTGGGCTTTAGCAATCAGCCCCAGCATTTT.